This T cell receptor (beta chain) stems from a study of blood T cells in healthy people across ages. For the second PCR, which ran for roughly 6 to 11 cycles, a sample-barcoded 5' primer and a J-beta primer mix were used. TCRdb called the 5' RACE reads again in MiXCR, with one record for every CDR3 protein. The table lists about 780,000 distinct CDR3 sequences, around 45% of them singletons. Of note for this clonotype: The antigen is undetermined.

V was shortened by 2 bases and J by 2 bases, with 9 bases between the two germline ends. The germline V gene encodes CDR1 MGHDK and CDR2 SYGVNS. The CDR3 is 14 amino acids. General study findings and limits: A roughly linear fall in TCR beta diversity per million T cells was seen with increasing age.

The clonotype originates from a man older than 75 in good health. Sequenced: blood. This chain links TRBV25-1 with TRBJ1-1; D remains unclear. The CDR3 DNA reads TGTGCCAGCAGTGAAACGGGCAGAAACACTGAAGCTTTCTTT. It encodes CASSETGRNTEAFF. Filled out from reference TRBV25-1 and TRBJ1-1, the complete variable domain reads EADIYQTPRYLVIGTGKKITLECSQTMGHDKMYWYQQDPGMELHLIHYSYGVNSTEKGDLSSESTVSRIRTEHFPLTLESARPSHTSQYLCASSETGRNTEAFFGQGTRLTVV.